The 32 T cell receptor beta chains presented below share a single source sample, sequenced in a study of shared clonotypes between healthy human individuals. Produced via immunoSEQ multiplex PCR; TCRdb's table is partial and in-frame only. The table records about 600,000 clones, roughly 97% of them present only once. Input material: naive CD4+ T cells sorted from blood. As for subset: CD45RA+ positively selected. Receptor source: a woman aged 25-40 years in good health.

The chain joins TRBV29-1 to TRBJ1-2; D is possibly TRBD1 (5 bases). This CDR3 region has 15 residues. Germline lookup yields CDR1 SQVTM and CDR2 ANQGSEA. V was trimmed by 5 bases and J by 3 bases, leaving 19 bases between them. CDR3 loop: CSVSGTNTRYYGYTF. For the CDR3, the DNA is TGCAGCGTTTCCGGGACGAATACCCGTTACTATGGCTACACCTTC.

The J gene is TRBJ2-1, the V gene TRBV11-2; TRBD1 agrees at 7 bases. Per the germline V gene, CDR1 is SGHAT and CDR2 is FQNNGV. The trim removed 4 bases at V and 5 bases at J, leaving 8 bases unmatched. This CDR3 has 15 residues. The CDR3 DNA reads TGTGCCAGCAGCTACCTGACAGGGTCCCACAATGAGCAGTTCTTC. Its protein product is CASSYLTGSHNEQFF.

This sequence joins TRBV7-8 and TRBJ1-2; 9 nucleotides line up with TRBD1. J gave up 2 bases and V 6 bases, and 7 bases lay outside the gene matches. Germline V gene data show CDR1 as SGHVS and CDR2 as FQNEAQ. This CDR3 comprises 15 residues. The CDR3 spells CASRLQGQGNYGYTF. The CDR3 region has the DNA TGTGCCAGCAGGTTACAGGGACAGGGAAACTATGGCTACACCTTC.

The chain joins TRBV6-5 to TRBJ1-1; tentative D call: TRBD1 (5 bases). In germline, CDR1 is MNHEY, CDR2 SVGAGI. Trimming pared 2 bases from V and 3 bases from J, leaving 7 bases between. The CDR3 spans 13 residues. The CDR3 reads CASSYEGDTEAFF. CDR3 DNA sequence: TGTGCCAGCAGTTACGAAGGGGACACTGAAGCTTTCTTT.

This chain connects TRBV5-1 to TRBJ2-2; possible D gene TRBD2, 5 bases. CDR3 length equals 14 residues. Looked up from germline, CDR1 is SGHRS and CDR2 is YFSETQ. V lost 6 bases, J lost 0 bases, and 9 bases lay in between. CDR3 region: CASKFGANTGELFF. In DNA, the CDR3 is TGCGCCAGCAAGTTCGGGGCGAACACCGGGGAGCTGTTTTTT.

The gene calls are TRBV7-7 and TRBJ2-1; TRBD1 agrees at 7 bases. V lost 3 bases and J lost 9; bases outside the gene matches: 8. In germline, CDR1 is SSHAT, CDR2 FNYEAQ (reference sequence). The CDR3 runs 14 residues. The CDR3: CASSLRGGVGEQFF. The CDR3 bases are TGTGCCAGCAGCTTGAGAGGGGGCGTGGGTGAGCAGTTCTTC.

The chain recombines TRBV13 with TRBJ2-7; 8 bases fit TRBD1. Germline trimming cut 2 bases from V and 3 bases from J; bases unmatched to any gene: 3. The CDR3 runs 14 residues. Germline CDR1 PRHDT, CDR2 FYEKMQ (reference sequence). The CDR3 nucleotides read TGTGCCAGCAGCTTACTGGACAGGGACTACGAGCAGTACTTC. Translated, it gives CASSLLDRDYEQYF.

The chain couples TRBV18 to TRBJ1-5; D might be TRBD1 (6 bases). V shed 4 bases and J shed 4 bases, with 11 bases lying between them. From germline, CDR1 is KGHSH and CDR2 LQKENI. This CDR3 comprises 14 residues. The CDR3 DNA follows: TGTGCCAGCTCACTAGGGGGGGAAAATCAGCCCCAGCATTTT. Its protein is CASSLGGENQPQHF.

The rearrangement links TRBV4-1 to TRBJ1-5; 7 bases are a match to TRBD1. The germline V gene has CDR1 MGHRA and CDR2 YSYEKL. V dropped 3 bases and J dropped 4; count of bases not matched to a gene: 9. This CDR3 region has 16 residues. CDR3 loop: CASSQVQGPLNQPQHF. The CDR3 nucleotides read TGCGCCAGCAGCCAGGTACAGGGGCCCCTTAATCAGCCCCAGCATTTT.

The gene calls are TRBV7-3 and TRBJ2-2; D is perhaps TRBD2 (7 bases). The CDR3 contains 15 residues. V lost 5 bases, J lost 3 bases, and 13 bases lay in between. Germline V lookup: CDR1 SGHTA, CDR2 FQGTGA. The CDR3 coding sequence is TGTGCCAGCAGCCCTGCGGGGGCGGACACCGGGGAGCTGTTTTTT. Amino acid sequence: CASSPAGADTGELFF.

The rearrangement uses TRBV27 and TRBJ2-1, with a tentative D call TRBD2 (6 bases). Germline V gene data show CDR1 as MNHEY and CDR2 as SMNVEV (reference sequence). The CDR3 is made up of 17 amino acids. Between the trimmed V and J ends, which lost 4 bases and 1 base, there was a span of 17 bases. The CDR3 region has the DNA TGTGCCAGCAGTTGGGTCTTCGGGGGAGATTCCTACAATGAGCAGTTCTTC. It specifies CASSWVFGGDSYNEQFF.

V usage is TRBV4-2 and J usage is TRBJ2-3, with no clear D. Germline loops: CDR1 LGHNA, CDR2 YNFKEQ. With 1 base removed from V and 4 bases from J, the gap between germline ends came to 12 bases. The CDR3 runs 15 residues. In DNA, the CDR3 is TGTGCCAGCAGCCAAGTAATCGTTTCTTCAGATACGCAGTATTTT. It translates to CASSQVIVSSDTQYF.

This rearrangement joins TRBV25-1 to TRBJ2-7, with 7 nucleotides matching TRBD1. J gave up 2 bases and V 5 bases, and 6 bases lay outside the gene matches. CDR1 is MGHDK and CDR2 is SYGVNS in the germline V gene. This CDR3 contains 14 residues. CDR3 amino acids: CASSRTGATYEQYF. The CDR3, as DNA: TGTGCCAGCAGTCGGACAGGTGCCACCTACGAGCAGTACTTC.

V usage is TRBV30 and J usage is TRBJ2-7, with a weak D call TRBD1 (5 bases). Between the trimmed V and J ends, which lost 5 bases and 0 bases, there was a span of 14 bases. This CDR3 has 14 residues. CDR1 GTSNPN and CDR2 SVGIG come from the germline V gene (reference sequence). CDR3 bases: TGTGCCTGGTCGTTTGCTAGGGGCTCCTACGAGCAGTACTTC. Translation gives CAWSFARGSYEQYF.

The chain recombines TRBV6-1 with TRBJ2-7; TRBD2 is a possible D gene (6 bases). Germline CDR1 and CDR2: MNHNS and SASEGT. V was clipped by 8 bases and J by 2 bases, with 16 bases between them. CDR3 size: 14 residues. CDR3 nucleotide sequence: TGTGCCAGCTCCCTGGGCGGGATTCCCTACGAGCAGTACTTC. Translated: CASSLGGIPYEQYF.

V usage is TRBV2 and J usage is TRBJ1-5; 7 nucleotides line up with TRBD1. Germline CDR1 is SNHLY and CDR2 is FYNNEI. This CDR3 is 15 amino acids long. The V gene end was trimmed by 4 bases and the J gene end by 4 bases; junction bases not matched to a gene: 7. The CDR3 region has the DNA TGTGCCAGCAGTGGAGGCAGGGGGGGGAATCAGCCCCAGCATTTT. As protein: CASSGGRGGNQPQHF.

This chain's CDR3 is CASSPPLGWDTEAFF. The CDR3 DNA reads as TGTGCCAGCTCACCACCGTTGGGGTGGGACACTGAAGCTTTCTTT. The chain is built from TRBV18 and TRBJ1-1; D is uncertain. The CDR3 totals 15 residues. Germline CDR1 is KGHSH and CDR2 is LQKENI. V was pared by 0 bases and J by 3 bases, with 11 bases between.

For the CDR3, the DNA is TGTGCCAGCAAGGACAGGGCAAATGAAAAACTGTTTTTT. Residues: CASKDRANEKLFF. The chain couples TRBV2 to TRBJ1-4, with 8 bases identical to TRBD1. CDR1 is SNHLY and CDR2 is FYNNEI in the germline V gene. Unmatched junction bases numbered 3, after V lost 7 bases and J lost 5 bases. The CDR3 has 13 residues.

CDR3 bases: TGCGCCAGCAGCTTGGACGGGGGCCGAATTTCCTACGAGCAGTACTTC. Its protein product is CASSLDGGRISYEQYF. The chain uses TRBV5-1 and TRBJ2-7; D tentatively reads TRBD1 or TRBD2 (6 bases each). Germline V gives CDR1 SGHRS, CDR2 YFSETQ. V shed 0 bases and J shed 1 base, with 14 bases lying between them. The CDR3 has 16 residues. Filled out from reference TRBV5-1 and TRBJ2-7, the complete variable domain reads KAGVTQTPRYLIKTRGQQVTLSCSPISGHRSVSWYQQTPGQGLQFLFEYFSETQRNKGNFPGRFSGRQFSNSRSEMNVSTLELGDSALYLCASSLDGGRISYEQYFGPGTRLTVT.

The chain links TRBV27 to TRBJ1-1; weak D call: TRBD1 (6 bases). Trimming left V 3 bases short and J 7 bases short, with 15 bases between. The CDR3 loop spans 14 amino acids. Germline-derived CDR1 and CDR2 are MNHEY and SMNVEV (reference sequence). The DNA of the CDR3 is TGTGCCAGCAGTTTTTCAGGAGGGGGAGGTGAAGCTTTCTTT. Its protein product is CASSFSGGGGEAFF.

The chain employs TRBV5-1 and TRBJ2-1; the match to TRBD2 covers 11 bases. V lost 3 bases and J lost 1; bases outside the gene matches: 15. CDR3 length: 20 residues. Looked up from germline, CDR1 is SGHRS and CDR2 is YFSETQ. The CDR3 spells CASSSKSTSGAIGSYNEQFF. In DNA form, the CDR3 reads TGCGCCAGCAGCTCTAAATCGACTAGCGGGGCTATTGGGTCCTACAATGAGCAGTTCTTC.

The chain employs TRBV7-9 and TRBJ2-5; 11 nucleotides agree with TRBD1. Germline V gene lookup returns CDR1 SEHNR and CDR2 FQNEAQ (reference sequence). Unmatched junction bases numbered 10, after V lost 5 bases and J lost 5 bases. The CDR3 is 16 residues long. The CDR3 bases are TGTGCCAGCAGCCTCCTGGACAGGGGGCAGCGGGAGACCCAGTACTTC. Amino acid sequence: CASSLLDRGQRETQYF.

The genes are TRBV11-2 and TRBJ2-1; 7 nucleotides agree with TRBD2. CDR3 length: 15 amino acids. Trimming took 5 bases from V and 8 from J; bases not matched to a gene: 12. Germline CDR1 SGHAT, CDR2 FQNNGV. DNA of the CDR3: TGTGCCAGCAGCCGCGCTCTAGCGGTCTATGATGAGCAGTTCTTC. Its translation: CASSRALAVYDEQFF.

V is TRBV7-9 and J is TRBJ2-2, with 10 nucleotides matching TRBD2. The germline gives CDR1 SEHNR, CDR2 FQNEAQ (reference sequence). The junction had 13 bases not matched to a gene; V was cut back by 5 bases and J by 7 bases. This CDR3 spans 17 amino acids. The CDR3 loop is CASSPYGAGGPGGELFF. CDR3 bases: TGTGCCAGCAGCCCTTACGGAGCGGGAGGGCCTGGCGGGGAGCTGTTTTTT.

CDR3 loop: CASSVGADRGTDTQYF. The CDR3 nucleotides are TGTGCCAGCAGCGTAGGAGCGGACAGAGGCACAGATACGCAGTATTTT. The V gene is TRBV9, the J gene TRBJ2-3; a possible D gene is TRBD1 (6 bases). The V gene lost 0 bases and the J gene lost 1 base, with 12 bases spanning the gap. The CDR3 length is 16 residues. Germline V gives CDR1 SGDLS, CDR2 YYNGEE.

The chain is built from TRBV27 and TRBJ2-7; D is uncertain. The CDR3 is made up of 14 amino acids. Germline V lookup: CDR1 MNHEY, CDR2 SMNVEV (reference sequence). The V end was cut by 3 bases, the J end by 2 bases, with 11 bases between. CDR3 protein: CASSFSGRTYEQYF. Written as DNA, the CDR3 is TGTGCCAGCAGTTTTTCCGGCAGGACCTACGAGCAGTACTTC.

The chain has TRBV5-1 and TRBJ2-3, with 12 bases lining up with TRBD1. The CDR3 runs to 17 residues. With V trimmed by 1 base and J by 1 base, 4 bases remained unmatched. Germline loops: CDR1 SGHRS, CDR2 YFSETQ. CDR3 loop: CASSLLGQGAGTDTQYF. The CDR3 region has the DNA TGCGCCAGCAGCTTGTTGGGACAGGGGGCTGGCACAGATACGCAGTATTTT.

The chain carries TRBV7-2 and TRBJ2-7; D is ambiguous. Germline lookup yields CDR1 SGHTA and CDR2 FQGNSA. The length of the CDR3 is 12 residues. V dropped 3 bases and J dropped 7 bases, with 10 bases sitting between them. This CDR3 reads CASSFLDLEQYF. CDR3 bases: TGTGCCAGCAGCTTCCTCGACCTAGAGCAGTACTTC.

V and J are TRBV16 and TRBJ1-1, with 9 bases identical to TRBD1. Germline CDR1 reads KGHSY; CDR2 reads FQNENV. The CDR3 consists of 15 residues. With 1 base clipped from V and 7 bases from J, the junction kept 7 bases outside the gene matches. CDR3 sequence reads: CASSQFWDRADEAFF. The CDR3 region has the DNA TGTGCCAGCAGCCAATTTTGGGACAGGGCCGATGAAGCTTTCTTT.

This chain connects TRBV5-4 to TRBJ1-4; 8 bases are a match to TRBD1. Germline V lookup: CDR1 SGHNT, CDR2 YYREEE (reference sequence). The V segment lost 0 bases and the J segment 7 bases; nucleotides outside the gene matches: 2. This CDR3 region has 14 residues. The CDR3 here is CASSLATGGEKLFF. The CDR3 DNA is TGTGCCAGCAGCTTGGCCACAGGGGGTGAAAAACTGTTTTTT. The variable domain in full, completed from reference TRBV5-4 and TRBJ1-4, reads ETGVTQSPTHLIKTRGQQVTLRCSSQSGHNTVSWYQQALGQGPQFIFQYYREEENGRGNFPPRFSGLQFPNYSSELNVNALELDDSALYLCASSLATGGEKLFFGSGTQLSVL.

J is TRBJ2-7 and V is TRBV28; TRBD2 agrees at 10 bases. This CDR3 has 15 residues. The germline CDR1 and CDR2 sequences are MDHEN and SYDVKM. V was pared by 5 bases and J by 6 bases, with 10 bases of the junction left unmatched. CDR3 DNA: TGTGCCAGCAGTCTCTACAGACTAGCGGGTGGCGAGCAGTACTTC. Translated, it gives CASSLYRLAGGEQYF. The variable domain in full, completed from reference TRBV28 and TRBJ2-7, reads DVKVTQSSRYLVKRTGEKVFLECVQDMDHENMFWYRQDPGLGLRLIYFSYDVKMKEKGDIPEGYSVSREKKERFSLILESASTNQTSMYLCASSLYRLAGGEQYFGPGTRLTVT.

This clone has just one count. The chain joins TRBV5-4 to TRBJ1-1; maybe TRBD1 (5 bases). This CDR3 is 15 amino acids long. Germline CDR1 reads SGHNT; CDR2 reads YYREEE (reference sequence). Trimming removed 2 bases from V and 0 bases from J, with 11 bases in between. The CDR3 DNA reads as TGTGCCAGCAGCTTCAGGGAGGCCATGAACACTGAAGCTTTCTTT. Protein product: CASSFREAMNTEAFF.